This T cell receptor beta chain was recovered during a study of T cells in Graves' hyperthyroidism and ophthalmopathy. Findings of the study overall: Ophthalmopathy prediction by the model preceded onset by a median approximately 6.9 months.

Regions amplified from RNA transcripts were the TCR beta CDR3 regions. First-round RT-PCR of the TCR CDR3 relied on the HTBI primer set. MiXCR, run by TCRdb on the multiplex PCR reads, gives a single entry per CDR3 protein. The data contain about 290,000 distinct CDR3 sequences, roughly 15% of them singletons. Germline lookup yields CDR1 SGDLS and CDR2 YYNGEE. The CDR3 runs 14 residues. V gave up 3 bases and J gave up 4 bases, with 14 bases separating them. In regard to this clonotype: Antigen unknown.

No progression to ophthalmopathy during 18 months of follow-up defined stable disease. The source material was blood. The receptor was isolated from a woman in her thirties or forties with Graves' hyperthyroidism. The chain has TRBV9 and TRBJ2-7; D may be TRBD1 (6 bases). The CDR3 reads CASSGGVGGYEQYF. For the CDR3, the DNA is TGTGCCAGCAGCGGGGGAGTAGGGGGTTACGAGCAGTACTTC.